A single sample is the source of the 15 T cell receptor beta chains below, sequenced in a study of blood T cell repertoires in COVID-19. Sequenced by immunoSEQ multiplex PCR; TCRdb stores in-frame clones only, minus some. The top ten clones hold about 28% of a sample with more than 150,000 clones, 60% to 80% of them seen once. The material sequenced was peripheral blood. Source of these receptors: a woman aged 65 to 85 with acute or convalescent COVID-19.

In this sample, this clone turned up a few times. The gene calls are TRBV7-9 and TRBJ2-1; no definite D call. Germline V lookup: CDR1 SEHNR, CDR2 FQNEAQ (reference sequence). Between the trimmed V and J ends, which lost 1 base and 2 bases, there was a span of 12 bases. The CDR3 spans 16 residues. The CDR3 DNA is TGTGCCAGCAGCTTAGGTAGCAGTGAGGCCTACAATGAGCAGTTCTTC. This gives the protein CASSLGSSEAYNEQFF.

V and J are TRBV10-3 and TRBJ2-1; 7 nucleotides align to TRBD2. Germline trimming cut 6 bases from V and 8 bases from J; bases unmatched to any gene: 19. Germline V gene data show CDR1 as ENHRY and CDR2 as SYGVKD. The CDR3 contains 17 residues. CDR3 in amino acids: CAIRGSVGGGPGDEQFF. The CDR3 DNA sequence: TGTGCCATCAGGGGATCGGTTGGGGGAGGGCCCGGAGATGAGCAGTTCTTC.

V is TRBV6-6 and J is TRBJ1-5; D gene unclear. Per germline, CDR1 MNHNY and CDR2 SVGAGI (reference sequence). The CDR3 is made up of 13 amino acids. The ends were cut back, 8 bases at V and 4 bases at J, with 12 bases in the middle. This CDR3 is CASRTGDNQPQHF. The CDR3 nucleotides are TGTGCCAGCCGTACCGGGGATAATCAGCCCCAGCATTTT.

V and J are TRBV5-8 and TRBJ2-7; the match to TRBD1 covers 9 bases. Germline CDR1 reads SGHTS; CDR2 reads YDEGEE. Trimming cost V 1 base and J 6 bases; bases outside gene matches: 14. The CDR3 contains 17 residues. Here the CDR3 DNA reads TGTGCCAGCAGCTTGCAGGGACCTGGGACAGGGCAGGCCGAGCAGTACTTC. Its protein is CASSLQGPGTGQAEQYF.

V gene TRBV18 combines with J gene TRBJ1-1, with 8 nucleotides matching TRBD1. CDR3 length equals 15 residues. The V and J ends lost 0 bases and 7 bases, in that order; junction bases with no gene match: 7. Germline assignment: CDR1 KGHSH and CDR2 LQKENI. The CDR3 coding sequence is TGTGCCAGCTCACCACCGGCCTCCGGGACAGGTGAAGCTTTCTTT. Protein: CASSPPASGTGEAFF.

This chain joins TRBV5-5 and TRBJ2-7; TRBD2 matches 12 bases. Unmatched junction bases numbered 3, after V lost 4 bases and J lost 1 base. Germline CDR1 is SGHKS and CDR2 is YYEKEE (reference sequence). The CDR3 runs to 15 residues. The CDR3 nucleotides read TGTGCCAGCAGCCTGACTAGCGGGAGTTCCTACGAGCAGTACTTC. Protein product: CASSLTSGSSYEQYF.

The chain has TRBV9 and TRBJ2-4; 7 bases match TRBD1. V lost 3 bases, J lost 6 bases, and 6 bases stayed unmatched. The CDR3 spans 14 residues. CDR1 SGDLS and CDR2 YYNGEE come from the germline V gene. The CDR3 sequence is CASSAGQELNIQYF. The CDR3 nucleotides are TGTGCCAGCAGCGCCGGACAGGAACTAAACATTCAGTACTTC.

V usage is TRBV4-1 and J usage is TRBJ2-5; D is possibly TRBD2 (6 bases). The ends were cut back, 1 base at V and 5 bases at J, with 14 bases in the middle. This CDR3 spans 15 amino acids. The germline gives CDR1 MGHRA, CDR2 YSYEKL. The CDR3 DNA is TGCGCCAGCAGCCAAGCACAGACTAGTCATGAGACCCAGTACTTC. This encodes CASSQAQTSHETQYF.

The chain uses TRBV9 and TRBJ1-4; 11 positions match TRBD1. Germline trimming cut 3 bases from V and 8 bases from J; bases unmatched to any gene: 9. Germline loops: CDR1 SGDLS, CDR2 YYNGEE. This CDR3 has 16 amino acids. The CDR3 bases are TGTGCCAGCAGCGGAGGGAAAAGGACAGGGGGCGAAAAACTGTTTTTT. As protein: CASSGGKRTGGEKLFF.

The V call is TRBV4-2, the J call TRBJ2-7; 9 nucleotides match TRBD1. Germline V gene lookup returns CDR1 LGHNA and CDR2 YNFKEQ. This CDR3 has 15 amino acids. Unmatched junction bases numbered 9, after V lost 4 bases and J lost 5 bases. The CDR3 is CASSPAGQGFDEQYF. DNA for the CDR3: TGTGCCAGCAGCCCCGCCGGACAGGGGTTCGACGAGCAGTACTTC.

This sequence joins TRBV27 and TRBJ2-7; 12 bases are a match to TRBD2. This CDR3 comprises 17 residues. The V gene end was trimmed by 6 bases and the J gene end by 5 bases; junction bases not matched to a gene: 14. Germline values: CDR1 MNHEY, CDR2 SMNVEV (reference sequence). Here the CDR3 DNA reads TGTGCCAGCAGCGCCAATCGACTAGCGGGAGTTCCCGACGAGCAGTACTTC. This sequence encodes CASSANRLAGVPDEQYF.

The chain has TRBV2 and TRBJ1-5; TRBD1 is a possible D gene (6 bases). V shed 4 bases and J shed 0 bases, with 10 bases lying between them. CDR1 is SNHLY, CDR2 FYNNEI, per germline. The CDR3 loop spans 15 amino acids. Here the CDR3 reads CASSVGQNSNQPQHF. The CDR3 bases are TGTGCCAGCAGTGTCGGACAGAATAGCAATCAGCCCCAGCATTTT.

This clone occurred a few times. The chain joins TRBV4-2 to TRBJ1-4; D is perhaps TRBD1 (6 bases). This CDR3 spans 16 amino acids. V dropped 0 bases and J dropped 3 bases, with 11 bases sitting between them. Germline lookup yields CDR1 LGHNA and CDR2 YNFKEQ. CDR3 bases: TGTGCCAGCAGCCAAGATGGGCGGACAGCTAATGAAAAACTGTTTTTT. Protein sequence: CASSQDGRTANEKLFF.

The J gene is TRBJ2-5, the V gene TRBV4-1; D is unclear. Germline CDR1 MGHRA, CDR2 YSYEKL. Trimming removed 4 bases from V and 5 bases from J, with 11 bases in between. The CDR3 loop spans 13 amino acids. CDR3 sequence reads: CASSPSWAETQYF. DNA of the CDR3: TGCGCCAGCAGCCCCTCTTGGGCGGAGACCCAGTACTTC.

The gene calls are TRBV3-1 (or the pseudogene TRBV3-2) and TRBJ2-7, with 9 bases identical to TRBD2. J gave up 5 bases and V 7 bases, and 9 bases lay outside the gene matches. Germline values: CDR1 LGHDT, CDR2 YNNKEL (reference sequence). The CDR3 extends over 14 amino acids. The CDR3 spells CASTLSGSFHEQYF. In DNA, the CDR3 is TGTGCCAGCACCCTTAGCGGGAGTTTCCACGAGCAGTACTTC.